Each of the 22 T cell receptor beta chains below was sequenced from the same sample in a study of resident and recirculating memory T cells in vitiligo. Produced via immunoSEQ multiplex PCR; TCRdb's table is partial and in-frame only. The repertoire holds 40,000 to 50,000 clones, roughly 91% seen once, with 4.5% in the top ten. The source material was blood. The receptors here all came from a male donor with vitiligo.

The CDR3 DNA reads as TGTGCCAGTGGGACAGCTTTTTCCTACGAGCAGTACTTC. As protein: CASGTAFSYEQYF. The chain couples TRBV11-1 to TRBJ2-7; the match to TRBD1 covers 7 bases. V lost 9 bases to trimming and J lost 1 base; unmatched junction nucleotides: 6. This CDR3 is built from 13 residues. Germline V gene sequence: CDR1 SGHAT, CDR2 FQDESV (reference sequence).

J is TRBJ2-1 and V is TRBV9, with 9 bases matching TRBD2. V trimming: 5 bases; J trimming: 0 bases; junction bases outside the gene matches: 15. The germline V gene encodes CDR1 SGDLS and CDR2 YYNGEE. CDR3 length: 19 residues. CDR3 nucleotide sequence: TGTGCCAGCAGTCAAGTAGCGGGGGATCAAGGGGGCTCCTACAATGAGCAGTTCTTC. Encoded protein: CASSQVAGDQGGSYNEQFF. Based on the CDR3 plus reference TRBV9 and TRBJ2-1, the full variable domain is DSGVTQTPKHLITATGQRVTLRCSPRSGDLSVYWYQQSLDQGLQFLIQYYNGEERAKGNILERFSAQQFPDLHSELNLSSLELGDSALYFCASSQVAGDQGGSYNEQFFGPGTRLTVL.

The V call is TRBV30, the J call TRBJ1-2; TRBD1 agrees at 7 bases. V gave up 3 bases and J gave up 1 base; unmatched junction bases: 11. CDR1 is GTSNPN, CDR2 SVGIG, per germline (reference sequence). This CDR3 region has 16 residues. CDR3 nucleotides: TGTGCCTGGAGGAAGGGGACAGCTCCTATTAACTATGGCTACACCTTC. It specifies CAWRKGTAPINYGYTF.

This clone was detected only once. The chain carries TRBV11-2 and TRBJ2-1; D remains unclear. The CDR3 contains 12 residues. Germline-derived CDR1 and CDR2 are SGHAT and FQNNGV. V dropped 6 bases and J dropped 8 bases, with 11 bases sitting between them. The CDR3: CASSRQLHEQFF. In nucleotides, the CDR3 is TGTGCCAGCAGTCGCCAACTTCATGAGCAGTTCTTC.

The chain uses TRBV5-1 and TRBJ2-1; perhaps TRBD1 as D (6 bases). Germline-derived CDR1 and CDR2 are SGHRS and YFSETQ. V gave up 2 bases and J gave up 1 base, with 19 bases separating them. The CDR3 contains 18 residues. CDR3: CASSFPRGISGSYNEQFF. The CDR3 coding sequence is TGCGCCAGCAGCTTCCCTAGGGGGATTTCGGGGTCCTACAATGAGCAGTTCTTC. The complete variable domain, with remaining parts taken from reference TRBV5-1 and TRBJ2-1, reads KAGVTQTPRYLIKTRGQQVTLSCSPISGHRSVSWYQQTPGQGLQFLFEYFSETQRNKGNFPGRFSGRQFSNSRSEMNVSTLELGDSALYLCASSFPRGISGSYNEQFFGPGTRLTVL.

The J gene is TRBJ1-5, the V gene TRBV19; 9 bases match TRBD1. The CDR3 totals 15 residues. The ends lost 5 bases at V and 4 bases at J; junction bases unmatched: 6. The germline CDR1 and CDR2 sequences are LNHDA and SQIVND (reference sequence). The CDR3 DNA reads TGTGCCAGTAGTCGACAGGGGGTATCGAATCAGCCCCAGCATTTT. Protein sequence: CASSRQGVSNQPQHF. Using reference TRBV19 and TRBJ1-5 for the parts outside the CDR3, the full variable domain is DGGITQSPKYLFRKEGQNVTLSCEQNLNHDAMYWYRQDPGQGLRLIYYSQIVNDFQKGDIAEGYSVSREKKESFPLTVTSAQKNPTAFYLCASSRQGVSNQPQHFGDGTRLSIL.

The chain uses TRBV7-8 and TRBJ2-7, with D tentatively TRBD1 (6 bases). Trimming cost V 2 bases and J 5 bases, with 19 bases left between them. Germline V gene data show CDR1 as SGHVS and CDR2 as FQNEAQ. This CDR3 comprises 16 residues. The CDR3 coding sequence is TGTGCCAGCAGCTTACAGAGAGACAGGTTGGGGCACGAGCAGTACTTC. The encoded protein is CASSLQRDRLGHEQYF.

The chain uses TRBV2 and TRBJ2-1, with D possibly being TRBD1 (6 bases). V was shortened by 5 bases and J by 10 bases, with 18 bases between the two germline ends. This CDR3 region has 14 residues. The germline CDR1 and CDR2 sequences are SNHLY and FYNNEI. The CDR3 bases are TGTGCCAGCAGTCAGTCGCAGGGGATGAACGAGCAGTTCTTC. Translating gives CASSQSQGMNEQFF.

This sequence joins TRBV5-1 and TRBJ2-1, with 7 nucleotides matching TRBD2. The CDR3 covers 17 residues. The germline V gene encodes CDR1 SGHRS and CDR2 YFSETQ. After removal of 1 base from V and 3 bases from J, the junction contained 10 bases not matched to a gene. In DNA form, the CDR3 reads TGCGCCAGCAGCTTGAAGGGTTTTAGGGACTACTACAATGAGCAGTTCTTC. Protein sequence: CASSLKGFRDYYNEQFF.

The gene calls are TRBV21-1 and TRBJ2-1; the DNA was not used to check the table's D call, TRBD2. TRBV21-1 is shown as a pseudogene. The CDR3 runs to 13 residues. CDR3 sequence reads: CASGGGRSNEQFF. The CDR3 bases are TGTGCCAGCGGGGGGGGACGTTCCAATGAGCAGTTCTTC.

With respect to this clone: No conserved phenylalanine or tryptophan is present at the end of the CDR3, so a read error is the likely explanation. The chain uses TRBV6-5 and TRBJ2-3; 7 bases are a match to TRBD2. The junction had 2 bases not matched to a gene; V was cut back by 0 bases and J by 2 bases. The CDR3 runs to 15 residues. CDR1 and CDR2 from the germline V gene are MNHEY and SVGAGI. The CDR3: CASSYSLADTDTQYL. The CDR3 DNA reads TGTGCCAGCAGTTACTCCCTAGCGGACACAGATACGCAGTATCTT.

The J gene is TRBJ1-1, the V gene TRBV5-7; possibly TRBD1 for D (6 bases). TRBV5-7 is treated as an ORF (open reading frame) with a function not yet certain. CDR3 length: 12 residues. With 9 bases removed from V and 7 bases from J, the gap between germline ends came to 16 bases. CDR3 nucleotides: TGTGCCATTACCGGGACACCGCGTGAAGCTTTCTTT. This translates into CAITGTPREAFF.

The CDR3 loop reads CARTRTELGEQFF. In nucleotides, the CDR3 is TGTGCCCGAACCAGGACAGAACTTGGTGAGCAGTTCTTC. The chain uses TRBV2 and TRBJ2-1; the D gene is possibly TRBD1 (6 bases). From germline, CDR1 is SNHLY and CDR2 FYNNEI. This CDR3 has 13 amino acids. Between the trimmed V and J ends, which lost 11 bases and 9 bases, there was a span of 20 bases. The full variable domain, completed using reference TRBV2 and TRBJ2-1, is EPEVTQTPSHQVTQMGQEVILRCVPISNHLYFYWYRQILGQKVEFLVSFYNNEISEKSEIFDDQFSVERPDGSNFTLKIRSTKLEDSAMYFCARTRTELGEQFFGPGTRLTVL.

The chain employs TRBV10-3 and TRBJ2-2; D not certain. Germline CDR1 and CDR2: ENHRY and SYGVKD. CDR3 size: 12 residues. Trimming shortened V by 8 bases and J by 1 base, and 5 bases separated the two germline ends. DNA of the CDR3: TGTGCCATCCGACAGAACACCGGGGAGCTGTTTTTT. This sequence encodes CAIRQNTGELFF.

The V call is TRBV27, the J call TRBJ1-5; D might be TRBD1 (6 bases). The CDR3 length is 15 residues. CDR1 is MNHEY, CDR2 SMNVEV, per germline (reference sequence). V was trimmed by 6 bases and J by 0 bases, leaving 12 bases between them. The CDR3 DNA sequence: TGTGCCAGCAGCTCGACAGGACTTAGCAATCAGCCCCAGCATTTT. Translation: CASSSTGLSNQPQHF.

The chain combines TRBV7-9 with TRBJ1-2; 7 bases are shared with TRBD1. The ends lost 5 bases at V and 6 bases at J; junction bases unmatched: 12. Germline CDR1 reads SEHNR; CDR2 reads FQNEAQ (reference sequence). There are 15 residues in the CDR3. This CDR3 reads CASSLFPPGTDGYTF. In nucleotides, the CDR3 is TGTGCCAGCAGCCTCTTTCCACCCGGGACAGATGGCTACACCTTC. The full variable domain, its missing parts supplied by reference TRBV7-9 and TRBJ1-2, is DTGVSQNPRHKITKRGQNVTFRCDPISEHNRLYWYRQTLGQGPEFLTYFQNEAQLEKSRLLSDRFSAERPKGSFSTLEIQRTEQGDSAMYLCASSLFPPGTDGYTFGSGTRLTVV.

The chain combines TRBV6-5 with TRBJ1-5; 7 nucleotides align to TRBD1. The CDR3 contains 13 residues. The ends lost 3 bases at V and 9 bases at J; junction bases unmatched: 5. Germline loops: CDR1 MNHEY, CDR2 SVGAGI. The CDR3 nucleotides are TGTGCCAGCAGTTATCTCCAGGGGGGGCCCCAGCATTTT. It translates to CASSYLQGGPQHF.

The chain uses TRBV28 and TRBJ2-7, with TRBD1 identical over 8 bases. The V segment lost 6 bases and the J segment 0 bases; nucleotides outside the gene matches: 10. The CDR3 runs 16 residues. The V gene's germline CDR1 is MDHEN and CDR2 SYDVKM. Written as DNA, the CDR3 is TGTGCCAGCAGGCAAAACAGGGGGTGGAGCTCCTACGAGCAGTACTTC. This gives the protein CASRQNRGWSSYEQYF.

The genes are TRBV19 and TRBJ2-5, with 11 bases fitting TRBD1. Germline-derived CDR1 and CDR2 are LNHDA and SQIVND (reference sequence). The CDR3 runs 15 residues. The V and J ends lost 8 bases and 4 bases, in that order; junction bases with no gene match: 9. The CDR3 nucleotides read TGTGCCAGTGGGTCCGGGACAGGGGGATTAGAGACCCAGTACTTC. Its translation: CASGSGTGGLETQYF.

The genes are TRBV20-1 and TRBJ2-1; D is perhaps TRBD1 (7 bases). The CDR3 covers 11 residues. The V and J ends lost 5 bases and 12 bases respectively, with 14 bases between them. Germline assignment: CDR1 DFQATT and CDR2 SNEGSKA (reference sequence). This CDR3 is CSAPHRGGQFF. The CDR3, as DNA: TGCAGTGCTCCCCACAGGGGAGGGCAGTTCTTC.

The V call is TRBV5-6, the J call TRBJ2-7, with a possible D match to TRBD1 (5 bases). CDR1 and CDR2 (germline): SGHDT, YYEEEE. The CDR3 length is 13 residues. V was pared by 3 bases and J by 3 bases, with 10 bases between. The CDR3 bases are TGTGCCAGCAGCTCCCCAGACAGCTACGAGCAGTACTTC. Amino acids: CASSSPDSYEQYF.

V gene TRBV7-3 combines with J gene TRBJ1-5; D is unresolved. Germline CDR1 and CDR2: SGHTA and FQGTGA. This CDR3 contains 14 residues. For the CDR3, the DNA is TGTGGAGTCGTCCGGCGGAATAGCAATCAGCCCCAGCATTTT. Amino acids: CGVVRRNSNQPQHF.